This passage covers 27 T cell receptor beta chains from one sample sequenced in a study of human T cells and chemical hapten exposure. TCRdb reanalysed the RACE reads using MiXCR and keeps one entry per CDR3 protein. The sample lists approximately 44,000 distinct CDR3 sequences; 4.4% were seen once. As for time point: healthy volunteer bleed at 2 weeks. The authors' total RNA extraction used unfractionated whole blood. The specimen was whole blood. These receptor sequences come from a human donor in good health. Some clones in this sample may be carry-over from other donors' samples.

At least ten counts were recorded for this clonotype. The genes are TRBV28 and TRBJ2-7; D is unclear. CDR1 and CDR2 (germline): MDHEN, SYDVKM. Trimming took off 1 base at V and 0 bases at J, with 10 bases between the two ends. The CDR3 loop spans 15 amino acids. CDR3 DNA sequence: TGTGCCAGCAGTTTATCGGTCCAAGCCTCCTACGAGCAGTACTTC. Residues: CASSLSVQASYEQYF.

About this clonotype itself: This may be a read error: a much more frequent sequence differs by one nucleotide. The chain combines TRBV25-1 with TRBJ2-6, with a possible D match to TRBD1 (5 bases). The germline gives CDR1 MGHDK, CDR2 SYGVNS. The CDR3 has 16 residues. The CDR3 DNA follows: TGTGCCAGCAGTGATGCCGGACACTCTGGGGCCAACGTCATGACTTTC. Protein: CASSDAGHSGANVMTF.

This clonotype was detected ten times or more. The chain combines TRBV27 with TRBJ1-2; D gene unclear. Between the trimmed V and J ends, which lost 5 bases and 4 bases, there was a span of 17 bases. This CDR3 is built from 15 residues. Germline lookup yields CDR1 MNHEY and CDR2 SMNVEV (reference sequence). CDR3 sequence (DNA): TGTGCCAGCAGTCCATTCAGGAGGGATACCTATGGCTACACCTTC. Its protein is CASSPFRRDTYGYTF.

The gene calls are TRBV18 and TRBJ1-2, with 7 bases that match TRBD1. The germline V gene encodes CDR1 KGHSH and CDR2 LQKENI. V lost 2 bases and J lost 4; bases outside the gene matches: 7. The CDR3 length is 15 residues. Here the CDR3 reads CASSPTETGSYGYTF. The CDR3 DNA follows: TGTGCCAGCTCACCAACGGAGACAGGGAGCTATGGCTACACCTTC.

This clonotype was recorded many times. The rearrangement uses TRBV28 and TRBJ1-1; D is uncertain. Trimming took 3 bases from V and 5 from J, leaving 7 bases between them. Germline V lookup: CDR1 MDHEN, CDR2 SYDVKM. This CDR3 is 12 amino acids long. CDR3 in DNA: TGTGCCAGCAGTTTCTTAAAGACTGAAGCTTTCTTT. Translation gives CASSFLKTEAFF. Based on the CDR3 plus reference TRBV28 and TRBJ1-1, the full variable domain is DVKVTQSSRYLVKRTGEKVFLECVQDMDHENMFWYRQDPGLGLRLIYFSYDVKMKEKGDIPEGYSVSREKKERFSLILESASTNQTSMYLCASSFLKTEAFFGQGTRLTVV.

About this clonotype itself: This may stem from a read error, because a much larger clone lies one nucleotide away. The V call is TRBV5-6, the J call TRBJ1-5; D unclear. CDR1 SGHDT and CDR2 YYEEEE come from the germline V gene. The length of the CDR3 is 15 residues. The CDR3 DNA is TGTGCCAGCAGCTTCAGAGGATCTAGCAATCAGCCCCATCATTTT. It translates to CASSFRGSSNQPHHF.

CDR3: CASSGDHEKLFF. CDR3 sequence (DNA): TGTGCCAGCAGCGGAGATCATGAAAAACTGTTTTTT. The gene calls are TRBV6-6 and TRBJ1-4, with unresolved D. The CDR3 covers 12 residues. Deletions cut 6 bases from V and 6 bases from J, with 8 bases between. Germline lookup yields CDR1 MNHNY and CDR2 SVGAGI (reference sequence).

This clonotype was recorded many times. V usage is TRBV7-2 and J usage is TRBJ2-3, with D unresolved. V lost 1 base and J lost 6, with 14 bases in between. The CDR3 covers 15 residues. CDR1 and CDR2 from the germline V gene are SGHTA and FQGNSA. CDR3: CASSLVALGADTQYF. The DNA for the CDR3 is TGTGCCAGCAGCTTAGTGGCCCTTGGTGCGGATACGCAGTATTTT.

Points on this clonotype: At one of its ends the junction is not consistent with the germline gene, which may arise from a read error. This chain joins TRBV14 and TRBJ2-1, with 10 bases aligning to TRBD2. The CDR3 contains 15 residues. In germline, CDR1 is SGHDN, CDR2 FVKESK. The CDR3: CASSQLAGGYNEQFF. CDR3 nucleotides: TGTGCCAGCAGCCAATTAGCGGGAGGCTACAACGAGCAGTTCTTC.

This clonotype was counted many times. The V call is TRBV6-1, the J call TRBJ1-2; D is undetermined. The CDR3 spans 15 residues. V dropped 3 bases and J dropped 6 bases, with 17 bases sitting between them. CDR1 is MNHNS and CDR2 is SASEGT in the germline V gene. The CDR3 sequence is CASSDARGVGNGYTF. The CDR3 DNA reads as TGTGCCAGCAGTGACGCCCGTGGGGTCGGGAATGGCTACACCTTC.

The chain is built from TRBV19 and TRBJ1-2, with unresolved D. Germline lookup yields CDR1 LNHDA and CDR2 SQIVND (reference sequence). With 2 bases removed from V and 6 bases from J, the gap between germline ends came to 7 bases. This CDR3 spans 12 amino acids. The CDR3 sequence is CASSIPPDGYTF. In nucleotides, the CDR3 is TGTGCCAGTAGTATACCACCAGATGGCTACACCTTC.

The sample holds a few counts of this clonotype. The gene calls are TRBV9 and TRBJ1-4; D gene uncertain. The CDR3 contains 12 residues. Germline V gene lookup returns CDR1 SGDLS and CDR2 YYNGEE. With 4 bases removed from V and 6 bases from J, the gap between germline ends came to 7 bases. Here the CDR3 reads CASSSRDEKLFF. DNA for the CDR3: TGTGCCAGCAGCTCTCGTGATGAAAAACTGTTTTTT.

This clonotype was picked up a small number of times. The chain links TRBV28 to TRBJ2-7, with 9 bases lining up with TRBD2. The germline gives CDR1 MDHEN, CDR2 SYDVKM. This CDR3 spans 15 amino acids. V lost 4 bases to trimming and J lost 5 bases; unmatched junction nucleotides: 9. The CDR3 DNA follows: TGTGCCAGCAGTTCCCCCGTACTAGCGGGCGACGAGCAGTACTTC. Translated, it gives CASSSPVLAGDEQYF. Together with reference TRBV28 and TRBJ2-7, the CDR3 gives the full variable domain: DVKVTQSSRYLVKRTGEKVFLECVQDMDHENMFWYRQDPGLGLRLIYFSYDVKMKEKGDIPEGYSVSREKKERFSLILESASTNQTSMYLCASSSPVLAGDEQYFGPGTRLTVT.

This clonotype has at least ten counts. The rearrangement uses TRBV27 and TRBJ2-3; perhaps TRBD2 as D (5 bases). Looked up from germline, CDR1 is MNHEY and CDR2 is SMNVEV (reference sequence). The CDR3 contains 15 residues. The V end lost 7 bases, the J end lost 0 bases, and 14 bases lay between the germline ends. CDR3 sequence: CASKPTRSSTDTQYF. CDR3 sequence (DNA): TGTGCCAGCAAGCCTACTAGGTCTAGCACAGATACGCAGTATTTT.

Written as DNA, the CDR3 is TGCGCCAGCAGCCAAGGTCGAGCGGGAGGATACAATGAGCAGTTCTTC. It specifies CASSQGRAGGYNEQFF. This chain connects TRBV4-1 to TRBJ2-1; 9 bases fit TRBD2. Germline CDR1 reads MGHRA; CDR2 reads YSYEKL. V trimming: 1 base; J trimming: 4 bases; junction bases outside the gene matches: 5. There are 16 residues in the CDR3.

This clonotype was recorded many times. V usage is TRBV28 and J usage is TRBJ1-6; a weak D match, TRBD1 (5 bases). V was cut by 0 bases and J by 6 bases, with 9 bases left in between. Germline loops: CDR1 MDHEN, CDR2 SYDVKM. The CDR3 loop spans 15 amino acids. The CDR3 here is CASSLWGESNSPLHF. CDR3 DNA sequence: TGTGCCAGCAGTTTATGGGGGGAGTCTAATTCACCCCTCCACTTT.

This clonotype appeared many times. This sequence joins TRBV10-3 and TRBJ2-1; D might be TRBD2 (6 bases). In germline, CDR1 is ENHRY, CDR2 SYGVKD. The V gene lost 0 bases and the J gene lost 5 bases, with 17 bases spanning the gap. The CDR3 length is 17 residues. The CDR3, as DNA: TGTGCCATCAGTGAGTCTGTGATACGGGAGCAAGACAATGAGCAGTTCTTC. It specifies CAISESVIREQDNEQFF.

This clonotype occurred many times. The V and J genes are TRBV29-1 and TRBJ2-3; D unclear. Trimming cost V 4 bases and J 5 bases, with 10 bases left between them. The CDR3 is 12 amino acids. CDR1 is SQVTM and CDR2 is ANQGSEA in the germline V gene. CDR3 amino acids: CSVVPQLDTQYF. CDR3 coding DNA: TGCAGCGTTGTCCCTCAGCTAGATACGCAGTATTTT.

This clonotype was counted between two and nine times. V and J are TRBV29-1 and TRBJ2-3, with a weak D call TRBD1 (6 bases). Germline assignment: CDR1 SQVTM and CDR2 ANQGSEA. V was shortened by 6 bases and J by 2 bases, with 27 bases between the two germline ends. This CDR3 is built from 18 residues. The CDR3 spells CSVAGTSVAPFNTDTQYF. The CDR3 DNA reads TGCAGCGTAGCCGGGACATCCGTAGCCCCCTTTAACACAGATACGCAGTATTTT.

This clonotype was recorded at least ten times. This sequence joins TRBV7-6 and TRBJ1-1; tentatively, D is TRBD1 (5 bases). Germline CDR1 and CDR2: SGHVS and FNYEAQ. The CDR3 is made up of 14 amino acids. V dropped 1 base and J dropped 5 bases, with 11 bases sitting between them. In DNA, the CDR3 is TGTGCCAGCAGCTTAGTGGTGGGGGAGACTGAAGCTTTCTTT. The encoded protein is CASSLVVGETEAFF.

This clonotype was seen many times. This chain uses TRBV11-2 with TRBJ1-4, with D possibly matching TRBD1 (6 bases). Per germline, CDR1 SGHAT and CDR2 FQNNGV. The CDR3 loop spans 13 amino acids. The V end lost 4 bases, the J end lost 7 bases, and 10 bases lay between the germline ends. This chain's CDR3 is CASSSRTAEKLFF. CDR3 nucleotide sequence: TGTGCCAGCAGCTCCCGGACAGCTGAAAAACTGTTTTTT. The full variable domain, completed using reference TRBV11-2 and TRBJ1-4, is EAGVAQSPRYKIIEKRQSVAFWCNPISGHATLYWYQQILGQGPKLLIQFQNNGVVDDSQLPKDRFSAERLKGVDSTLKIQPAKLEDSAVYLCASSSRTAEKLFFGSGTQLSVL.

There are a few counts of this clonotype. The chain recombines TRBV30 with TRBJ2-7; no reliable D call. V shed 0 bases and J shed 3 bases, with 9 bases lying between them. The CDR3 spans 13 residues. The germline V gene encodes CDR1 GTSNPN and CDR2 SVGIG (reference sequence). CDR3 DNA: TGTGCCTGGAGTGTACGGCCAGGCTACGAGCAGTACTTC. This codes for CAWSVRPGYEQYF.

The chain couples TRBV7-3 to TRBJ1-2, with D perhaps TRBD1 (5 bases). This CDR3 region has 15 residues. Germline V gives CDR1 SGHTA, CDR2 FQGTGA. The ends were cut back, 4 bases at V and 9 bases at J, with 21 bases in the middle. The CDR3 here is CASSSVAGPSKSYTF. In nucleotides, the CDR3 is TGTGCCAGCAGCTCGGTCGCAGGGCCGTCGAAGAGCTACACCTTC.

This clonotype has a count of ten or more. The chain has TRBV4-1 and TRBJ2-7, with a weak D call TRBD2 (5 bases). V lost 0 bases, J lost 2 bases, and 8 bases lay in between. This CDR3 has 14 residues. Germline V lookup: CDR1 MGHRA, CDR2 YSYEKL. CDR3 in DNA: TGCGCCAGCAGCCAAGATGAGGGTGCCTACGAGCAGTACTTC. Its translation is CASSQDEGAYEQYF.

This clonotype was counted many times. This rearrangement joins TRBV20-1 to TRBJ2-7; D might be TRBD2 (6 bases). CDR1 DFQATT and CDR2 SNEGSKA come from the germline V gene (reference sequence). There are 14 residues in the CDR3. With 6 bases removed from V and 0 bases from J, the gap between germline ends came to 15 bases. As DNA, the CDR3 is TGCAGTGCGGACCCGGGAGCCTCCTCCTACGAGCAGTACTTC. Protein product: CSADPGASSYEQYF.

The chain carries TRBV6-1 and TRBJ1-1; D gene uncertain. The germline V gene encodes CDR1 MNHNS and CDR2 SASEGT. CDR3 length: 16 residues. The V gene lost 6 bases and the J gene lost 1 base, with 18 bases spanning the gap. CDR3 nucleotide sequence: TGTGCCAGCAGACCCGGCGGCGGATGGGGGAACACTGAAGCTTTCTTT. It is translated as CASRPGGGWGNTEAFF.

This clonotype occurred many times. This chain joins TRBV28 and TRBJ1-1, with D maybe TRBD1 (5 bases). The CDR3 consists of 10 residues. Looked up from germline, CDR1 is MDHEN and CDR2 is SYDVKM. V was clipped by 2 bases and J by 12 bases, with 7 bases between them. CDR3 residues: CASSLGTTFF. Here the CDR3 DNA reads TGTGCCAGCAGTTTAGGGACGACTTTCTTT.